The 12 T cell receptor beta chains in this list originate from one sample, sequenced in a study of T cell repertoires in cytomegalovirus infection. Each CDR3 protein gets one entry after TCRdb re-called the reads with MiXCR. The sample has around 130,000 distinct CDR3 sequences; 8% to 9% are singletons. Sequencing used PBMCs. All receptors derive from a human donor in good health (CMV status not recorded). Some clones in this sample may be carry-over from other donors' samples.

Points on this clonotype: This may arise from a read error, as a much more abundant clone is one base away. This chain joins TRBV7-4 and TRBJ2-1; 7 bases are shared with TRBD1. There are 11 residues in the CDR3. Germline CDR1 is SGHVT and CDR2 is SQSDAQ. CDR3 residues: CASNLVGQSYF. In DNA, the CDR3 is TGTGCCAGCAACCTCGTGGGACAGTCTTACTTC. The full variable domain, its missing parts supplied by reference TRBV7-4 and TRBJ2-1, is GAGVSQSPRYKVAKRGRDVALRCDSISGHVTLYWYRQTLGQGSEVLTYSQSDAQRDKSGRPSGRFSAERPERSVSTLKIQRTEQGDSAVYLCASNLVGQSYFGPGTRLTVL.

This clonotype has a count of ten or more. In DNA form, the CDR3 reads TGTGCCAGCAGTGACTCGTCAGGGGGGCATAATGAGCAGTTCTTC. Translation: CASSDSSGGHNEQFF. This chain joins TRBV6-4 and TRBJ2-1; D might be TRBD1 (7 bases). This CDR3 is built from 15 residues. V gave up 0 bases and J gave up 7 bases, with 13 bases separating them. CDR1 and CDR2 from the germline V gene are MRHNA and SNTAGT.

The rearrangement links TRBV29-1 to TRBJ2-5, with no clear D. CDR3 length equals 10 residues. CDR1 is SQVTM, CDR2 ANQGSEA, per germline. Between the trimmed V and J ends, which lost 4 bases and 5 bases, there was a span of 5 bases. The CDR3 loop is CSVGRETQYF. The CDR3 DNA reads as TGCAGCGTTGGTAGGGAGACCCAGTACTTC. The whole variable domain, remainder taken from reference TRBV29-1 and TRBJ2-5, is SAVISQKPSRDICQRGTSLTIQCQVDSQVTMMFWYRQQPGQSLTLIATANQGSEATYESGFVIDKFPISRPNLTFSTLTVSNMSPEDSSIYLCSVGRETQYFGPGTRLLVL.

This rearrangement joins TRBV28 to TRBJ2-3; D might be TRBD2 (5 bases). Deletions cut 3 bases from V and 7 bases from J, with 17 bases between. The CDR3 contains 15 residues. CDR1 MDHEN and CDR2 SYDVKM come from the germline V gene. DNA of the CDR3: TGTGCCAGCAGTTTTCTATTCGGGGAGCCACATACGCAGTATTTT. Protein product: CASSFLFGEPHTQYF.

J is TRBJ2-5 and V is TRBV9; the D is unclear. Germline loops: CDR1 SGDLS, CDR2 YYNGEE. V was shortened by 0 bases and J by 1 base, with 7 bases between the two germline ends. This CDR3 is built from 14 residues. CDR3 amino acids: CASSVGSLQETQYF. The CDR3 DNA reads TGTGCCAGCAGCGTAGGATCCCTCCAAGAGACCCAGTACTTC.

In its sample, this clonotype was seen many times. This chain joins TRBV19 and TRBJ2-2; TRBD1 aligns across 9 bases. The germline V gene has CDR1 LNHDA and CDR2 SQIVND (reference sequence). The CDR3 loop spans 18 amino acids. V shed 5 bases and J 3 bases; nucleotides not matched to a gene: 13. CDR3: CASSSWTGVRGDTGELFF. The CDR3 nucleotides read TGTGCCAGTAGTTCGTGGACAGGGGTTCGCGGGGACACCGGGGAGCTGTTTTTT.

This rearrangement joins TRBV29-1 to TRBJ1-1, with D hard to call. Germline CDR1 reads SQVTM; CDR2 reads ANQGSEA. The CDR3 runs to 13 residues. Trimming took 1 base from V and 3 from J, leaving 9 bases between them. The CDR3, as DNA: TGCAGCGTTGAAGGCAGGCAGGACACTGAAGCTTTCTTT. Translation: CSVEGRQDTEAFF.

This clonotype occurred many times. V gene TRBV7-2 combines with J gene TRBJ2-7; D is perhaps TRBD1 (5 bases). The CDR3 is 14 residues long. Trimming removed 4 bases at V and 0 bases at J, with 10 bases between. Germline loops: CDR1 SGHTA, CDR2 FQGNSA. The CDR3, as DNA: TGTGCCAGCAGCTCTCGACAGTCCTCCTACGAGCAGTACTTC. It specifies CASSSRQSSYEQYF.

The chain recombines TRBV28 with TRBJ1-2; D gene uncertain. In germline, CDR1 is MDHEN, CDR2 SYDVKM. V dropped 2 bases and J dropped 6 bases, with 10 bases sitting between them. The CDR3 covers 13 residues. The CDR3: CASSLLRPDGYTF. CDR3 DNA sequence: TGTGCCAGCAGTTTACTAAGGCCGGATGGCTACACCTTC.

The chain combines TRBV27 with TRBJ1-1; no definite D call. Trimming pared 8 bases from V and 1 base from J, leaving 11 bases between. Per germline, CDR1 MNHEY and CDR2 SMNVEV (reference sequence). The CDR3 sequence is 13 residues long. The CDR3 DNA reads TGTGCCAGCGGATATAACACGAACACTGAAGCTTTCTTT. This encodes CASGYNTNTEAFF.

This chain connects TRBV5-1 to TRBJ2-5, with TRBD1 identical over 8 bases. CDR1 and CDR2 (germline): SGHRS, YFSETQ. V shed 3 bases, J shed 5 bases, and the junction held 3 bases outside the gene matches. The CDR3 is 13 amino acids. The CDR3 nucleotides read TGCGCCAGCAGCTCCACAGGGGGGGAGACCCAGTACTTC. Translated, it gives CASSSTGGETQYF.

This clonotype was counted only a few times. The V call is TRBV7-2, the J call TRBJ2-1; 9 bases match TRBD2. Germline assignment: CDR1 SGHTA and CDR2 FQGNSA. The V and J ends lost 5 bases and 7 bases, in that order; junction bases with no gene match: 15. This CDR3 region has 17 residues. The CDR3 DNA follows: TGTGCCAGCAGCAAAACCCCAGCGGGAGGATCGAGGAATGAGCAGTTCTTC. As protein: CASSKTPAGGSRNEQFF.